Below, 30 T cell receptor beta chains from the same sample are listed, as sequenced in a study of T cells in Graves' hyperthyroidism and ophthalmopathy. RNA transcripts were the template for amplifying TCR beta CDR3 regions. HTBI primers drove first-round RT-PCR of the TCR CDR3. TCRdb reprocessed the multiplex PCR reads with MiXCR, giving one entry per CDR3 protein. The sample shows roughly 750,000 distinct CDR3 sequences, approximately 16% of them seen only once. Material for sequencing was blood. The receptor set was obtained from a man younger than 30 with Graves' hyperthyroidism.

This clonotype has a count of ten or more. The rearrangement links TRBV20-1 to TRBJ2-7; 13 nucleotides align to TRBD2. Losses at the gene ends were 8 bases for V and 4 bases for J; bases not matched to a gene: 5. Germline CDR1 and CDR2: DFQATT and SNEGSKA (reference sequence). The CDR3 sequence is 13 residues long. CDR3 residues: CSPLGLAGYEQYF. CDR3 nucleotides: TGCAGTCCCCTGGGACTAGCGGGATACGAGCAGTACTTC.

This clonotype was recorded at least ten times. This chain joins TRBV28 and TRBJ2-4, with TRBD1 as a possible D gene (5 bases). In germline, CDR1 is MDHEN, CDR2 SYDVKM. Trimming pared 5 bases from V and 9 bases from J, leaving 17 bases between. This CDR3 spans 14 amino acids. This CDR3 reads CASSPYEQGSIQYF. CDR3 nucleotides: TGTGCCAGCAGTCCCTATGAGCAGGGTAGCATTCAGTACTTC.

Comments on this clonotype: This CDR3 is missing its conserved last phenylalanine or tryptophan, likely due to a read error. Here the CDR3 DNA reads TGCAGCGTTGAGCCGGGACAGGGATCTTACGAGCAGTACCTC. This encodes CSVEPGQGSYEQYL. This chain uses TRBV29-1 with TRBJ2-7; 9 bases are a match to TRBD1. The V segment lost 3 bases and the J segment 4 bases; nucleotides outside the gene matches: 7. The CDR3 loop spans 14 amino acids. Germline assignment: CDR1 SQVTM and CDR2 ANQGSEA.

In its sample, this clonotype was seen many times. The V gene is TRBV11-2, the J gene TRBJ2-7, with D perhaps TRBD2 (5 bases). CDR1 is SGHAT, CDR2 FQNNGV, per germline. The germline V and J ends were trimmed by 1 base and 4 bases, with 20 bases remaining between them. The CDR3 extends over 17 amino acids. CDR3 nucleotide sequence: TGTGCCAGCAGCTTAGCGGCTAGCCACTCCTTCATGTACGAGCAGTACTTC. Translated: CASSLAASHSFMYEQYF.

V is TRBV7-3 and J is TRBJ2-1; D gene uncertain. CDR3 length: 16 residues. Germline V gives CDR1 SGHTA, CDR2 FQGTGA. V lost 3 bases and J 0 bases, leaving 12 bases between the germline ends. CDR3 residues: CASSLTGQSSYNEQFF. The CDR3 DNA sequence: TGTGCCAGCAGCTTGACGGGCCAGAGCTCCTACAATGAGCAGTTCTTC.

J is TRBJ2-1 and V is TRBV19, with D possibly being TRBD1 (6 bases). The germline V gene encodes CDR1 LNHDA and CDR2 SQIVND (reference sequence). The CDR3 contains 14 residues. V lost 0 bases and J lost 8, with 11 bases in between. The chain's CDR3 is CASSIEGAADEQFF. CDR3 in DNA: TGTGCCAGTAGTATAGAGGGGGCGGCGGATGAGCAGTTCTTC. The variable domain in full, with the rest retrieved from reference TRBV19 and TRBJ2-1, is DGGITQSPKYLFRKEGQNVTLSCEQNLNHDAMYWYRQDPGQGLRLIYYSQIVNDFQKGDIAEGYSVSREKKESFPLTVTSAQKNPTAFYLCASSIEGAADEQFFGPGTRLTVL.

This chain connects TRBV5-5 to TRBJ2-5, with TRBD1 matching over 8 bases. The CDR3 is 15 amino acids. Germline V gives CDR1 SGHKS, CDR2 YYEKEE (reference sequence). V lost 1 base and J lost 2; bases outside the gene matches: 4. The CDR3 sequence is CASSLWTGWQETQYF. The DNA of the CDR3 is TGTGCCAGCAGCTTGTGGACAGGGTGGCAAGAGACCCAGTACTTC.

This sequence joins TRBV30 and TRBJ2-5, with a weak D call TRBD2 (5 bases). Germline values: CDR1 GTSNPN, CDR2 SVGIG (reference sequence). The CDR3 runs 13 residues. The V gene lost 3 bases and the J gene lost 9 bases, with 17 bases spanning the gap. The CDR3 protein is CAWSRLLQAAQYF. The CDR3 DNA is TGTGCCTGGAGCAGGCTTCTCCAAGCGGCCCAGTACTTC.

Note on this clonotype: A much larger clone is a single base away; this may be a read error. The gene calls are TRBV3-1 and TRBJ2-1; D is unresolved. The CDR3 runs to 12 residues. Germline lookup yields CDR1 LGHDT and CDR2 YNNKEL (reference sequence). The CDR3 DNA reads TGTGCCAGCAGCCAAGGTAGAGGAGTGCAAGTCTTC. As protein: CASSQGRGVQVF.

This clonotype has just a few counts. The CDR3 bases are TGTGCCAGCAGTTTTTCCGGGACTAGCAATGAGCAGTTCTTC. Its translation: CASSFSGTSNEQFF. The chain combines TRBV6-1 with TRBJ2-1; 8 bases fit TRBD2. The CDR3 is 14 amino acids. Germline V gene data show CDR1 as MNHNS and CDR2 as SASEGT. V lost 5 bases, J lost 6 bases, and 6 bases stayed unmatched.

This clonotype showed up many times. The genes are TRBV12-3 or TRBV12-4 and TRBJ2-7; tentatively, D is TRBD1 (6 bases). The length of the CDR3 is 14 residues. V was cut by 6 bases and J by 1 base, with 13 bases left in between. The CDR3 is CASRSTGTSYEQYF. Written as DNA, the CDR3 is TGTGCCAGCAGGAGCACGGGGACATCCTACGAGCAGTACTTC.

The table lists this clonotype with many counts. V and J are TRBV11-3 and TRBJ2-1; 12 nucleotides match TRBD2. Germline lookup yields CDR1 SGHNT and CDR2 YENEEA. The CDR3 has 17 residues. J was trimmed by 7 bases and V by 5 bases; bases with no gene match: 12. The CDR3: CASSPTSGRRSENEQFF. The DNA for the CDR3 is TGTGCCAGCAGCCCGACTAGCGGGAGACGATCGGAAAATGAGCAGTTCTTC.

The rearrangement links TRBV7-9 to TRBJ1-1, with 8 bases lining up with TRBD1. CDR3 size: 16 residues. Germline V gene lookup returns CDR1 SEHNR and CDR2 FQNEAQ (reference sequence). The V and J ends lost 5 bases and 0 bases, in that order; junction bases with no gene match: 8. CDR3 sequence reads: CASSTVRGQVNTEAFF. CDR3 nucleotide sequence: TGTGCCAGCAGCACCGTCAGGGGGCAGGTGAACACTGAAGCTTTCTTT.

This clonotype was observed many times. CDR3 sequence: CSARLAEQFF. CDR3 DNA: TGCAGTGCTCGTTTGGCTGAGCAGTTCTTC. The gene calls are TRBV20-1 and TRBJ2-1; D is unresolved. V was clipped by 5 bases and J by 9 bases, with 8 bases between them. The CDR3 spans 10 residues. Germline V gene sequence: CDR1 DFQATT, CDR2 SNEGSKA (reference sequence).

Details on this clonotype: A much larger clone lies a single base off, so this may be a read error. This rearrangement joins TRBV6-2 or TRBV6-3 to TRBJ2-5; 8 bases align to TRBD2. The closer fit of TRBJ2-1 to the DNA end suggests the J call may be wrong. Per the germline V gene, CDR1 is MNHEY and CDR2 is SVGEGT. CDR3 length: 18 residues. Here the CDR3 reads CASSRLGIGAGGQETQFF. CDR3 nucleotide sequence: TGTGCCAGCAGCCGACTGGGGATCGGGGCGGGGGGACAAGAGACCCAGTTCTTC.

The chain uses TRBV28 and TRBJ1-1; D perhaps matches TRBD1 (5 bases). Germline CDR1 and CDR2: MDHEN and SYDVKM. V lost 2 bases and J 4 bases, leaving 14 bases between the germline ends. This CDR3 region has 15 residues. For the CDR3, the DNA is TGTGCCAGCAGTTTAGACAGTCCCCTGGGCACTGAAGCTTTCTTT. This translates into CASSLDSPLGTEAFF.

Only a few counts were recorded for this clonotype. The chain carries TRBV2 and TRBJ2-3, with 9 bases identical to TRBD2. From germline, CDR1 is SNHLY and CDR2 FYNNEI. Germline trimming cut 6 bases from V and 4 bases from J; bases unmatched to any gene: 8. The CDR3 contains 15 residues. The CDR3: CASRGGTSSSDTQYF. The CDR3 DNA follows: TGTGCCAGCAGGGGAGGGACTAGCAGCTCAGATACGCAGTATTTT.

This clonotype was picked up a small number of times. The chain combines TRBV29-1 with TRBJ2-7; perhaps D is TRBD1 or TRBD2 (5 bases each). CDR3 length: 11 amino acids. The V gene lost 6 bases and the J gene lost 1 base, with 7 bases spanning the gap. Germline CDR1 reads SQVTM; CDR2 reads ANQGSEA. The CDR3 sequence: CSVEGSYEQYF. CDR3 sequence (DNA): TGCAGCGTCGAGGGGTCCTACGAGCAGTACTTC.

This clonotype was detected only a few times. The chain recombines TRBV29-1 with TRBJ1-2, with a possible D match to TRBD1 (5 bases). This CDR3 spans 15 amino acids. From germline, CDR1 is SQVTM and CDR2 ANQGSEA. Trimming took 3 bases from V and 8 from J, leaving 22 bases between them. CDR3 nucleotide sequence: TGCAGCGTTGATGGGCAGGGTATAATTTCGAGGGGCTACACCTTC. It yields the protein CSVDGQGIISRGYTF.

There are many counts of this clonotype. The chain employs TRBV7-2 and TRBJ2-7, with D possibly matching TRBD2 (6 bases). V lost 5 bases to trimming and J lost 5 bases, with 19 bases between them. Germline V lookup: CDR1 SGHTA, CDR2 FQGNSA. This CDR3 contains 15 residues. Here the CDR3 DNA reads TGTGCCAGCAGCCCGTTTGAGGAGGGACGGAACGAGCAGTACTTC. Its translation: CASSPFEEGRNEQYF.

In this sample, this clonotype turned up a few times. The V and J genes are TRBV7-9 and TRBJ1-1, with 7 bases matching TRBD1. The germline V gene has CDR1 SEHNR and CDR2 FQNEAQ (reference sequence). The length of the CDR3 is 15 residues. Germline trimming cut 2 bases from V and 3 bases from J; bases unmatched to any gene: 6. In DNA form, the CDR3 reads TGTGCCAGCAGCTTATTAGGACAGGCGGACACTGAAGCTTTCTTT. Its protein product is CASSLLGQADTEAFF.

The table lists this clonotype with many counts. The rearrangement uses TRBV20-1 and TRBJ2-3, with unresolved D. Germline CDR1 DFQATT, CDR2 SNEGSKA (reference sequence). The CDR3 consists of 13 residues. Trimming shortened V by 7 bases and J by 6 bases, and 17 bases separated the two germline ends. CDR3: CSVKGHSADTQYF. DNA of the CDR3: TGCAGTGTCAAGGGCCACAGCGCTGATACGCAGTATTTT.

This clonotype was observed a few times. This sequence joins TRBV6-2 or TRBV6-3 and TRBJ2-1; D remains ambiguous. The CDR3 loop spans 15 amino acids. Germline CDR1 MNHEY, CDR2 SVGEGT. The V end lost 0 bases, the J end lost 7 bases, and 13 bases lay between the germline ends. CDR3 DNA sequence: TGTGCCAGCAGTTACTCGGGCCCTGTAGGGAATGAGCAGTTCTTC. This sequence encodes CASSYSGPVGNEQFF.

This chain links TRBV3-1 with TRBJ2-7; 7 nucleotides line up with TRBD2. Germline loops: CDR1 LGHDT, CDR2 YNNKEL (reference sequence). V shed 2 bases and J 6 bases; nucleotides not matched to a gene: 7. This CDR3 comprises 14 residues. The CDR3 here is CASSQRLAVAEQYF. The CDR3, as DNA: TGTGCCAGCAGCCAAAGACTAGCTGTAGCCGAGCAGTACTTC.

This clonotype was seen more than once but under ten times. The chain couples TRBV30 to TRBJ2-5, with D perhaps TRBD1 or TRBD2 (5 bases each). The CDR3 extends over 15 amino acids. Germline CDR1 GTSNPN, CDR2 SVGIG (reference sequence). V lost 3 bases to trimming and J lost 3 bases, with 17 bases between them. The CDR3 region is CAWRGVEGLEETQYF. The CDR3 DNA is TGTGCCTGGAGGGGGGTTGAGGGTCTAGAAGAGACCCAGTACTTC.

This clonotype turned up a few times. The rearrangement joins TRBV20-1 to TRBJ2-3; 12 nucleotides agree with TRBD2. The CDR3 is 16 residues long. Germline V gene sequence: CDR1 DFQATT, CDR2 SNEGSKA (reference sequence). Trimming removed 5 bases from V and 4 bases from J; junction bases left unmatched: 10. CDR3 region: CSAPWLAGGPPDTQYF. The CDR3 nucleotides read TGCAGTGCTCCTTGGCTAGCGGGAGGGCCCCCAGATACGCAGTATTTT.

The V call is TRBV4-2, the J call TRBJ2-7, with 7 bases identical to TRBD2. The CDR3 contains 16 residues. Germline CDR1 is LGHNA and CDR2 is YNFKEQ. V lost 1 base and J lost 5; bases outside the gene matches: 11. CDR3 in DNA: TGTGCCAGCAGCCAAGTGGCGGGCGGGAGTTTCAACGAGCAGTACTTC. Translation: CASSQVAGGSFNEQYF.

This clonotype has a handful of counts. This chain connects TRBV9 to TRBJ2-3; 7 bases align to TRBD2. The germline gives CDR1 SGDLS, CDR2 YYNGEE. The length of the CDR3 is 15 residues. After removal of 0 bases from V and 6 bases from J, the junction contained 7 bases not matched to a gene. CDR3 coding DNA: TGTGCCAGCAGCGTAGGAGGCGGGAGTTGGGATACGCAGTATTTT. It specifies CASSVGGGSWDTQYF.

The chain has TRBV24-1 and TRBJ2-2, with D hard to call. There are 13 residues in the CDR3. The V gene lost 5 bases and the J gene lost 3 bases, with 6 bases spanning the gap. The germline V gene encodes CDR1 KGHDR and CDR2 SFDVKD. The CDR3 here is CATSVGYTGELFF. CDR3 in DNA: TGTGCCACCAGTGTGGGGTACACCGGGGAGCTGTTTTTT.

Only a few counts were recorded for this clonotype. The chain is built from TRBV6-2 or TRBV6-3 and TRBJ1-2, with 7 bases lining up with TRBD1. This CDR3 region has 14 residues. Trimming cost V 8 bases and J 8 bases; bases outside gene matches: 14. CDR1 and CDR2 from the germline V gene are MNHEY and SVGEGT. The CDR3 region is CASGQKQGNRGYTF. The CDR3 DNA reads TGTGCCAGCGGCCAAAAACAGGGGAATAGGGGCTACACCTTC.